The rows below give T cell receptor beta chains drawn from one sample of a study of control samples from healthy donors and cancer patients. The repertoire was sequenced with immunoSEQ multiplex PCR; TCRdb's copy has only in-frame clones and lacks some. This sample has fewer than 100,000 clones, with roughly 78% found just once. Material for sequencing was blood. Every receptor here comes from a woman aged 55-70 years in good health. Each CDR3 is given with its conserved first and last residue. D genes are given only for firm matches. Clone size, where shown, is once, few, many, or a class for clones that have expanded.

clone_size	j_call	v_call	d_call	cdr3_aa	cdr3_nt
-	TRBJ1-5	TRBV4-1	-	CASSQEQYSNQPQHF	TGCGCCAGCAGCCAAGAACAGTATAGCAATCAGCCCCAGCATTTT
-	TRBJ1-2	TRBV6-2/TRBV6-3	-	CASSYSPATVYGYTF	TGTGCCAGCAGTTACTCGCCCGCTACAGTGTATGGCTACACCTTC
-	TRBJ2-1	TRBV7-2	-	CASSLAQGSYNEQFF	TGTGCCAGCAGCTTAGCACAGGGTAGCTACAATGAGCAGTTCTTC
-	TRBJ2-3	TRBV15	-	CATSRDPGGADTQYF	TGTGCCACCAGCAGAGATCCGGGCGGGGCAGATACGCAGTATTTT
-	TRBJ2-1	TRBV10-3	TRBD2	CAISGSGGSSYNEQFF	TGTGCCATCAGTGGTAGCGGGGGGAGCTCCTACAATGAGCAGTTCTTC
-	TRBJ2-1	TRBV10-2	-	CASSRASEGNEQFF	TGCGCCAGCAGTAGGGCCTCCGAGGGCAATGAGCAGTTCTTC
-	TRBJ2-1	TRBV5-8	-	CASSPRGWDSSYNEQFF	TGTGCCAGCAGCCCACGGGGGTGGGATAGCTCCTACAATGAGCAGTTCTTC
-	TRBJ1-2	TRBV28	-	CASMGDQYYGYTF	TGTGCCAGCATGGGGGACCAATACTATGGCTACACCTTC
-	TRBJ2-5	TRBV6-5	-	CASSKDGGGQETQYF	TGTGCCAGCAGCAAGGATGGAGGCGGACAAGAGACCCAGTACTTC
-	TRBJ1-2	TRBV6-2/TRBV6-3	-	CASTPRGLGYTF	TGTGCCAGCACCCCACGTGGACTTGGCTACACCTTC
-	TRBJ2-7	TRBV3-1/TRBV3-2	-	CASSQDWGRAEQYF	TGTGCCAGCAGCCAAGATTGGGGACGGGCAGAGCAGTACTTC
-	TRBJ2-1	TRBV9	-	CASSVESGSYNEQFF	TGTGCCAGCAGCGTAGAGAGCGGCTCCTACAATGAGCAGTTCTTC
-	TRBJ1-3	TRBV18	-	CASSPLTDLSSGNTIYF	TGTGCCAGCTCACCCTTGACAGATCTCAGCTCTGGAAACACCATATATTTT
once	TRBJ2-3	TRBV4-1	-	CASRDRSPTDTQYF	TGCGCCAGCAGGGACCGATCCCCCACAGATACGCAGTATTTT
-	TRBJ1-2	TRBV28	-	CASREGKVGGYTF	TGTGCCAGCAGAGAGGGTAAAGTCGGTGGCTACACCTTC
-	TRBJ2-7	TRBV3-1/TRBV3-2	TRBD1	CASSQPDRGAYEQYF	TGTGCCAGCAGCCAACCCGACAGGGGGGCCTACGAGCAGTACTTC
once	TRBJ2-5	TRBV25-1	-	CASTPRSQQETQYF	TGTGCCAGCACCCCTCGGTCACAGCAAGAGACCCAGTACTTC
-	TRBJ1-2	TRBV7-4	-	CASSKTVNYGYTF	TGTGCCAGCAGCAAGACAGTTAACTATGGCTACACCTTC
-	TRBJ2-1	TRBV5-1	-	CASSLEGAGGSYNEQFF	TGCGCCAGCAGCTTGGAAGGTGCGGGCGGAAGCTACAATGAGCAGTTCTTC
-	TRBJ2-1	TRBV6-5	TRBD2	CASSYSSSASGEEQFF	TGTGCCAGCAGTTACTCTTCGTCTGCTAGCGGGGAGGAGCAGTTCTTC
-	TRBJ1-2	TRBV4-3	-	CASSQDRWGLFYGYTF	TGCGCCAGCAGCCAAGATCGCTGGGGGCTCTTCTATGGCTACACCTTC
-	TRBJ2-2	TRBV11-2	-	CASSLEVGPPRTGELFF	TGTGCCAGCAGCTTAGAGGTAGGGCCCCCGAGGACCGGGGAGCTGTTTTTT
-	TRBJ2-2	TRBV7-9	-	CASSLAGGTDTGELFF	TGTGCCAGCAGCTTAGCTGGGGGGACGGACACCGGGGAGCTGTTTTTT
-	TRBJ1-2	TRBV10-2	-	CASSDGDHREYGYTF	TGCGCCAGCAGTGATGGGGATCACAGGGAGTATGGCTACACCTTC
once	TRBJ2-1	TRBV12-3/TRBV12-4	-	CASSLMTNEQFF	TGTGCCAGCAGTTTAATGACCAATGAGCAGTTCTTC
-	TRBJ2-5	TRBV6-5	-	CASKGGETQYF	TGTGCCAGCAAGGGGGGAGAGACCCAGTACTTC
-	TRBJ2-7	TRBV20-1	-	CSAREAWEQYF	TGCAGTGCTAGAGAGGCTTGGGAGCAGTACTTC
once	TRBJ1-1	TRBV12-5	TRBD1	CASGLDRQGHAFF	TGTGCTAGTGGTCTCGATCGACAGGGTCACGCTTTCTTT
-	TRBJ2-4	TRBV18	TRBD2	CASSPVMSGGAREAGIQYF	TGTGCCAGCTCACCAGTGATGAGCGGGGGGGCCCGAGAGGCTGGCATTCAGTACTTC
-	TRBJ2-7	TRBV5-5	-	CASSYGADYEQYF	TGTGCCAGCAGCTACGGGGCTGATTACGAGCAGTACTTC
-	TRBJ2-5	TRBV6-5	-	CASSGDPGVKTQYF	TGTGCCAGCAGCGGAGACCCAGGGGTAAAGACCCAGTACTTC
-	TRBJ2-7	TRBV6-5	-	CASTPTDIPYEQYF	TGTGCCAGCACCCCCACGGACATCCCCTACGAGCAGTACTTC
-	TRBJ1-4	TRBV5-1	-	CASSWREWEKLFF	TGCGCCAGCAGCTGGCGGGAGTGGGAAAAACTGTTTTTT
-	TRBJ1-1	TRBV10-3	-	CAISVAGSNTEAFF	TGTGCCATCAGTGTGGCCGGGAGCAACACTGAAGCTTTCTTT
-	TRBJ2-7	TRBV28	-	CASSLSGGLYEQYF	TGTGCCAGCAGTTTAAGTGGGGGACTCTACGAGCAGTACTTC
-	TRBJ2-1	TRBV7-8	TRBD2	CASSPSGTSGGTWDEQFF	TGTGCCAGCAGCCCAAGTGGGACTAGCGGGGGGACTTGGGATGAGCAGTTCTTC
-	TRBJ2-4	TRBV7-2	-	CASTEGRPVTLAKNIQYF	TGTGCCAGCACCGAGGGCCGGCCCGTGACCCTAGCCAAAAACATTCAGTACTTC
-	TRBJ1-1	TRBV6-5	-	CASSYGGAGTEAFF	TGTGCCAGCAGTTACGGGGGCGCGGGCACTGAAGCTTTCTTT